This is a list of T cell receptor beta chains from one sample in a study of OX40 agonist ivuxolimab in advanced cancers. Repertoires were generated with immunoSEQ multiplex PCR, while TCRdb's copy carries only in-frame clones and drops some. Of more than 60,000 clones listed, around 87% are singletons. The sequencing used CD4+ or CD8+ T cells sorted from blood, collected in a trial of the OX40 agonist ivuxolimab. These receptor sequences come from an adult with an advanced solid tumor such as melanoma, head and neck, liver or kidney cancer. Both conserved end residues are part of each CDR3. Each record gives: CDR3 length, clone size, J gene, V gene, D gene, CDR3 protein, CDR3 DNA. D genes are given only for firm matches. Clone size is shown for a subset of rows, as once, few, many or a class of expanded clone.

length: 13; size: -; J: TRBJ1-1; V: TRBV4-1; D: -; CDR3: CASRLGGNTEAFF; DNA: TGCGCCAGCAGGCTAGGAGGGAACACTGAAGCTTTCTTT
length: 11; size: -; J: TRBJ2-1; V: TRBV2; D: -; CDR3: CASSVHNEQFF; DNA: TGTGCCAGCAGTGTCCACAATGAGCAGTTCTTC
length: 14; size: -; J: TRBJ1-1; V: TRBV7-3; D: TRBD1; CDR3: CASSRTGTDTEAFF; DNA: TGTGCCAGCAGCCGGACCGGGACAGACACTGAAGCTTTCTTT
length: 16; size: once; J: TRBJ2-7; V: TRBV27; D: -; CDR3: CASNPFQGPVGHEQYF; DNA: TGTGCCAGCAACCCATTTCAGGGGCCCGTTGGCCACGAGCAGTACTTC
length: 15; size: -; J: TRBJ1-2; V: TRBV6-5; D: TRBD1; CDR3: CASSFGQATNYGYTF; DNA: TGTGCCAGCAGCTTCGGACAGGCGACAAACTATGGCTACACCTTC
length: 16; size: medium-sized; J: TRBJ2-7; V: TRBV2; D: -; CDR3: CASSEGGGARSTEQYF; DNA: TGTGCCAGCAGTGAGGGTGGGGGCGCGAGGAGTACGGAGCAGTACTTC
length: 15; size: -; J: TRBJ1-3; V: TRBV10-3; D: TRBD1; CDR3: CAISGGGQLGYTIYF; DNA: TGTGCCATCAGTGGAGGGGGACAGCTAGGTTACACCATATATTTT
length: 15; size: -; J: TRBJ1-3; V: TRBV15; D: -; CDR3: CATSKRKGSGNTIYF; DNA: TGTGCCACCAGCAAGAGGAAAGGGTCTGGAAACACCATATATTTT
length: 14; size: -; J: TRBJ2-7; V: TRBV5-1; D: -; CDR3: CASSRMTDSYEQYF; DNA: TGCGCCAGCAGCCGGATGACAGACTCCTACGAGCAGTACTTC
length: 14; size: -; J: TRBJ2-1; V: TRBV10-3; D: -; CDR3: CATSQGGSYNEQFF; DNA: TGTGCCACCAGTCAAGGGGGGTCCTACAATGAGCAGTTCTTC
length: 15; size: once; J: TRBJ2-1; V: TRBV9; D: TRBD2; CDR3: CASSVELAAYNEQFF; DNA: TGTGCCAGCAGCGTAGAACTAGCGGCCTACAATGAGCAGTTCTTC
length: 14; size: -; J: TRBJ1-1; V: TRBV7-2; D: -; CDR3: CASSLGGQNTEAFF; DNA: TGTGCCAGCAGCTTAGGGGGACAGAACACTGAAGCTTTCTTT
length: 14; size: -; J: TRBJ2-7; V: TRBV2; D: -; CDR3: CASIQSPSVVEQYF; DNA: TGTGCCAGCATTCAATCCCCCTCCGTCGTCGAGCAGTACTTC